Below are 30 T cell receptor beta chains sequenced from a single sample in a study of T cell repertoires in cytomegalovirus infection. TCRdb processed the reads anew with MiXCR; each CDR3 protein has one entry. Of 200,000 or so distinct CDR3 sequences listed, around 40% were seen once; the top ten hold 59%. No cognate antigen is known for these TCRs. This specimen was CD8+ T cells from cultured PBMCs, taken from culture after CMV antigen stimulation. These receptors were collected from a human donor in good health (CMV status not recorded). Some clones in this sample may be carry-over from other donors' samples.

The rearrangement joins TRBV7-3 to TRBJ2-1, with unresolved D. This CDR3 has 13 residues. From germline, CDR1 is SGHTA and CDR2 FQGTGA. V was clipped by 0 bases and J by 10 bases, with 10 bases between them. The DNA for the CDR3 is TGTGCCAGCAGCTTAACGCCGAGCAAAGAGCAGTTCTTC. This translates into CASSLTPSKEQFF.

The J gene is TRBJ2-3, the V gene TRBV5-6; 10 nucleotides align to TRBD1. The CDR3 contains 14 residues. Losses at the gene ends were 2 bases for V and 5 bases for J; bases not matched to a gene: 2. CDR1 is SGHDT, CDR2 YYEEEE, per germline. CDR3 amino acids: CASSFGQGVDTQYF. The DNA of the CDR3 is TGTGCCAGCAGCTTCGGACAGGGGGTAGATACGCAGTATTTT.

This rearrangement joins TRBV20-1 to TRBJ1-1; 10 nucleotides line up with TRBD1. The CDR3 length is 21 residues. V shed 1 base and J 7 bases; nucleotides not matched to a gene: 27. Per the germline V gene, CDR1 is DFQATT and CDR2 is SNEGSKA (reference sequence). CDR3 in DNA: TGCAGTGCTAGAGGGTACCGGGACAGGGGCGCAGGGAGGGAAGCCCCATTTGAAGCTTTCTTT. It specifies CSARGYRDRGAGREAPFEAFF.

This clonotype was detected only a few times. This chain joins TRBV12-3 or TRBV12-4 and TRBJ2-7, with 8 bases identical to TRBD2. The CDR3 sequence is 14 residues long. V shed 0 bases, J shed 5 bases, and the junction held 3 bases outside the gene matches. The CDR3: CASSLAAGGHEQYF. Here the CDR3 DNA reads TGTGCCAGCAGTTTAGCGGCGGGAGGCCACGAGCAGTACTTC.

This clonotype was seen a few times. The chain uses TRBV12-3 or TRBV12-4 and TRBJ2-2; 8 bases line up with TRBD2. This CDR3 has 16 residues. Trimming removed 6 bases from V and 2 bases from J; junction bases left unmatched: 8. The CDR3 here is CASSPVAGPNTGELFF. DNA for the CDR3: TGTGCCAGCAGCCCCGTAGCGGGACCTAACACCGGGGAGCTGTTTTTT.

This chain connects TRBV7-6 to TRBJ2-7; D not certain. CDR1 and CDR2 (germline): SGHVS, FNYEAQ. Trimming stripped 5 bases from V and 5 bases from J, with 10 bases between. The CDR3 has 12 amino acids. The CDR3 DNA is TGTGCCAGCAGCACGTCCCCTAACGAGCAGTACTTC. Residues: CASSTSPNEQYF.

The CDR3 nucleotides are TGCGCCAGCAGCCGCGTAGCGGGGGGCCCCAAGGATACGCAGTATTTT. Residues: CASSRVAGGPKDTQYF. V usage is TRBV4-1 and J usage is TRBJ2-3; 10 nucleotides line up with TRBD2. Germline CDR1 and CDR2: MGHRA and YSYEKL. V was pared by 4 bases and J by 6 bases, with 10 bases of the junction left unmatched. The CDR3 has 16 amino acids.

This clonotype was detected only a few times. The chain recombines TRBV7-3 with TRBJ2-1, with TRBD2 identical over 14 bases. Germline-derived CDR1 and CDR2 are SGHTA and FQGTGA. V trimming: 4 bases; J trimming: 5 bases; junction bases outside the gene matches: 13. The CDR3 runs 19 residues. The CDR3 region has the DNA TGTGCCAGCAGCTCCCGACTAGCGGGAGGGCCAGGAGGGCACAATGAGCAGTTCTTC. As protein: CASSSRLAGGPGGHNEQFF.

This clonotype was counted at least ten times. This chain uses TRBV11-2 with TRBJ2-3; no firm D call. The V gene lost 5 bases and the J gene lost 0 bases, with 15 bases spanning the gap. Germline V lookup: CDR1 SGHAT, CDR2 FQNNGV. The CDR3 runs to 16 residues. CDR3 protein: CASSNGRAVSTDTQYF. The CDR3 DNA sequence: TGTGCCAGCAGCAACGGCCGGGCGGTTAGCACAGATACGCAGTATTTT.

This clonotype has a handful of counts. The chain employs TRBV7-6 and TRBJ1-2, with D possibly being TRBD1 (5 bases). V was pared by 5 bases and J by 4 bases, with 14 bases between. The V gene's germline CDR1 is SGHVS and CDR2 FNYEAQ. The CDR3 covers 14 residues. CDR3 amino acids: CASSPNPGAYGYTF. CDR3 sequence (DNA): TGTGCCAGCAGCCCCAACCCCGGGGCCTATGGCTACACCTTC. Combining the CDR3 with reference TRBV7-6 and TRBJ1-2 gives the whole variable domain GAGVSQSPRYKVTKRGQDVALRCDPISGHVSLYWYRQALGQGPEFLTYFNYEAQQDKSGLPNDRFSAERPEGSISTLTIQRTEQRDSAMYRCASSPNPGAYGYTFGSGTRLTVV.

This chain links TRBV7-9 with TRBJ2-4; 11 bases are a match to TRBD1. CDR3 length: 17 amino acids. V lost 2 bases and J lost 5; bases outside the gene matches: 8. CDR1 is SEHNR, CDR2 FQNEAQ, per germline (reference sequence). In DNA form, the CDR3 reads TGTGCCAGCAGCTTAAGCGGGACAGGGGGGAAGGAAAACATTCAGTACTTC. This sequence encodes CASSLSGTGGKENIQYF.

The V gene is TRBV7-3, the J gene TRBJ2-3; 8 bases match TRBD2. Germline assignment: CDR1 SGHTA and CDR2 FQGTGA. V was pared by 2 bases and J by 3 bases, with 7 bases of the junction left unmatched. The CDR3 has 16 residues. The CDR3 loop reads CASSLSGGGVTDTQYF. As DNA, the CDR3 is TGTGCCAGCAGCTTATCGGGAGGGGGTGTGACAGATACGCAGTATTTT.

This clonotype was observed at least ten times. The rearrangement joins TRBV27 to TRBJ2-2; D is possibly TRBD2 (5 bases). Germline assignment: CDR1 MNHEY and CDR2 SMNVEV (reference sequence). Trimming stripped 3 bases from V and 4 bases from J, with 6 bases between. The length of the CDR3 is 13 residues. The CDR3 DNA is TGTGCCAGCAGTTTTCGGGGCACCGGGGAGCTGTTTTTT. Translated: CASSFRGTGELFF.

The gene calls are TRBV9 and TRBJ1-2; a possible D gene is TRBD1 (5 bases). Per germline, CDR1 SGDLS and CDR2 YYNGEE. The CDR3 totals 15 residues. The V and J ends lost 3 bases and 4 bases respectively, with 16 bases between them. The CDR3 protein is CASSEAGLSIYGYTF. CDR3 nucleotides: TGTGCCAGCAGCGAGGCGGGACTTTCGATCTATGGCTACACCTTC.

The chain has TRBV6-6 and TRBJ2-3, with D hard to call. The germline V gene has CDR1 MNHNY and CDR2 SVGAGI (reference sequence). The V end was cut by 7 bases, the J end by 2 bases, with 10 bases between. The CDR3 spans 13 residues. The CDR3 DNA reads TGTGCCAGCACCCCTGGGAACACAGATACGCAGTATTTT. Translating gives CASTPGNTDTQYF.

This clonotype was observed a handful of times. The CDR3 DNA follows: TGTGCCATCAGTGAGTCGGCTAGCGGGAGGAGGAATGAGCAGTTCTTC. This translates into CAISESASGRRNEQFF. This chain joins TRBV10-3 and TRBJ2-1, with 11 positions matching TRBD2. This CDR3 is 16 amino acids long. Germline V gene sequence: CDR1 ENHRY, CDR2 SYGVKD. Trimming cost V 0 bases and J 7 bases; bases outside gene matches: 5.

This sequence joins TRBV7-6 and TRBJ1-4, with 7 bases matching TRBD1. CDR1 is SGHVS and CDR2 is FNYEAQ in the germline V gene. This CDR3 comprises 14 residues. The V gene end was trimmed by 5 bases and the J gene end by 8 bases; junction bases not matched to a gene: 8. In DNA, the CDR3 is TGTGCCAGCAGCCCCGCAACAGGGGACGAAAAACTGTTTTTT. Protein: CASSPATGDEKLFF.

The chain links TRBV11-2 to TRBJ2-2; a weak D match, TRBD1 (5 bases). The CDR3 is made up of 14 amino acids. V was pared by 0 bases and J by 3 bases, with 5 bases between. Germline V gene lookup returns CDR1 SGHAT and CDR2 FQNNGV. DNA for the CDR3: TGTGCCAGCAGCTTAGAACAGGACACCGGGGAGCTGTTTTTT. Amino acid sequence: CASSLEQDTGELFF.

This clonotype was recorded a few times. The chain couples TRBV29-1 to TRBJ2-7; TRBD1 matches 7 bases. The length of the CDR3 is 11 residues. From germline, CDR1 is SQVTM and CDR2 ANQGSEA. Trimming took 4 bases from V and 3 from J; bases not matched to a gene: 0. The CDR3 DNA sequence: TGCAGCGTTGGGACAGGCTACGAGCAGTACTTC. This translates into CSVGTGYEQYF.

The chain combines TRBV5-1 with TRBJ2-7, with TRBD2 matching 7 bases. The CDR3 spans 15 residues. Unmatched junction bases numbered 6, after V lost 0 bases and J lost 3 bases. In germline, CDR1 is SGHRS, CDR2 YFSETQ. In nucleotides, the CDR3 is TGCGCCAGCAGCTTGGAGCTAGCGGAACACTACGAGCAGTACTTC. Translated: CASSLELAEHYEQYF. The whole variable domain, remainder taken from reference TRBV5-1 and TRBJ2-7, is KAGVTQTPRYLIKTRGQQVTLSCSPISGHRSVSWYQQTPGQGLQFLFEYFSETQRNKGNFPGRFSGRQFSNSRSEMNVSTLELGDSALYLCASSLELAEHYEQYFGPGTRLTVT.

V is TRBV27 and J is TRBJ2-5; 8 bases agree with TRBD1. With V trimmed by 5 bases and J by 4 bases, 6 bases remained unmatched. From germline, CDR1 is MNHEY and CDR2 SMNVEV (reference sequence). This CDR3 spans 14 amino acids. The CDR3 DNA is TGTGCCAGCAGTCTCAGGGGGCGGGGAGAGACCCAGTACTTC. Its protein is CASSLRGRGETQYF.

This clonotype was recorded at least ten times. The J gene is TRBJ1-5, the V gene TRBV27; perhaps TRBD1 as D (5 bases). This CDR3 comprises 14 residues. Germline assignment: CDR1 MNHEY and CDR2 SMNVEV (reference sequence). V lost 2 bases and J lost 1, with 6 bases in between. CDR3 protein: CASSLRQSNQPQHF. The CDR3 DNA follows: TGTGCCAGCAGTTTAAGACAGAGCAATCAGCCCCAGCATTTT.

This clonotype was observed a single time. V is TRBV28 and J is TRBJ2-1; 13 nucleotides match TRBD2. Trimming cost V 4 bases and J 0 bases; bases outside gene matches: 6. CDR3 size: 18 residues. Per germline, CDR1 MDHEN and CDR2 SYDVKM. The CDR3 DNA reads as TGTGCCAGCAGTTCCCTTCGGACTAGCGGGAGCTCCTACAATGAGCAGTTCTTC. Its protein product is CASSSLRTSGSSYNEQFF.

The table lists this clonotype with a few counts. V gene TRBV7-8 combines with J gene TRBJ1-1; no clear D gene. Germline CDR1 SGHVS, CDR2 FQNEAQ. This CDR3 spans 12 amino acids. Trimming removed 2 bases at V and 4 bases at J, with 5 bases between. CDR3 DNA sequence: TGTGCCAGCAGCTTACGGGCCACTGAAGCTTTCTTT. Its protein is CASSLRATEAFF. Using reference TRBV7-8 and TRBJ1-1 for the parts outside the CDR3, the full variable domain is GAGVSQSPRYKVAKRGQDVALRCDPISGHVSLFWYQQALGQGPEFLTYFQNEAQLDKSGLPSDRFFAERPEGSVSTLKIQRTQQEDSAVYLCASSLRATEAFFGQGTRLTVV.

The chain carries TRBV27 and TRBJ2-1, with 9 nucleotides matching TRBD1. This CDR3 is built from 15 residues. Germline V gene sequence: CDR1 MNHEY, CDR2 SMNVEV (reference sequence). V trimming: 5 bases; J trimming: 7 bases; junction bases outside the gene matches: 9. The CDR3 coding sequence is TGTGCCAGCAGTCTCCGGGACAGGGTGTCGAATGAGCAGTTCTTC. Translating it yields CASSLRDRVSNEQFF.

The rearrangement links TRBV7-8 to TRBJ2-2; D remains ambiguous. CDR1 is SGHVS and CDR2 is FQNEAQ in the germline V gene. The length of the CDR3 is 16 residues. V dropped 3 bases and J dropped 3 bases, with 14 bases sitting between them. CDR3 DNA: TGTGCCAGCAGCTTTTTGGTGGAAGTGGACACCGGGGAGCTGTTTTTT. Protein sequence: CASSFLVEVDTGELFF.

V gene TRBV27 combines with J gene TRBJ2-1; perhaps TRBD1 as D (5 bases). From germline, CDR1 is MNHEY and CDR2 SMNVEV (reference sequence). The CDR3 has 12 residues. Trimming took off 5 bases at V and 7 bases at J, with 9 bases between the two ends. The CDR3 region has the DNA TGTGCCAGCAGTCAAAGGGGAAATGAGCAGTTCTTC. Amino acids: CASSQRGNEQFF.

This CDR3 is CASSLKKGLNTGELFF. The CDR3 DNA sequence: TGTGCCAGCAGCTTGAAGAAGGGATTGAACACCGGGGAGCTGTTTTTT. The V gene is TRBV7-9, the J gene TRBJ2-2; D not certain. Looked up from germline, CDR1 is SEHNR and CDR2 is FQNEAQ (reference sequence). V lost 3 bases and J 1 base, leaving 12 bases between the germline ends. This CDR3 is built from 16 residues.

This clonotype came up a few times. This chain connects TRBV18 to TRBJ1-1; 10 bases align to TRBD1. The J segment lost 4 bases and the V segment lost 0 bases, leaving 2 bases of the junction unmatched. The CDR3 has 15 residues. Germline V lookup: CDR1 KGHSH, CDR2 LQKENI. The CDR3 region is CASSPPGQGGTEAFF. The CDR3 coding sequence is TGTGCCAGCTCACCACCCGGACAGGGGGGCACTGAAGCTTTCTTT.

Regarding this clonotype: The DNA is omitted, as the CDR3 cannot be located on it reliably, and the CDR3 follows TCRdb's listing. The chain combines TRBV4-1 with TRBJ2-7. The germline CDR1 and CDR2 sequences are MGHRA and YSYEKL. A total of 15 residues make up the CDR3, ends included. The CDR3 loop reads CASSQATFGAYEQYF.